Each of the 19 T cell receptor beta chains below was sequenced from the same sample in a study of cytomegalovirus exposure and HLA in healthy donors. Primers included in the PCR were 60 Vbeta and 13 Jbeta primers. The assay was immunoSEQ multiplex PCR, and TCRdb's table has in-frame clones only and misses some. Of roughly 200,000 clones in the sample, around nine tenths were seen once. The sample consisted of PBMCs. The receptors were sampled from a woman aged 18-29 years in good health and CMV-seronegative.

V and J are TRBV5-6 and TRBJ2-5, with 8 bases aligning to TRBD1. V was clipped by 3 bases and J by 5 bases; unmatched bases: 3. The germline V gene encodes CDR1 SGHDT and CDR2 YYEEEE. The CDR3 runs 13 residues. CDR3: CASSYQGAETQYF. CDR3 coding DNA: TGTGCCAGCAGCTACCAGGGGGCTGAGACCCAGTACTTC.

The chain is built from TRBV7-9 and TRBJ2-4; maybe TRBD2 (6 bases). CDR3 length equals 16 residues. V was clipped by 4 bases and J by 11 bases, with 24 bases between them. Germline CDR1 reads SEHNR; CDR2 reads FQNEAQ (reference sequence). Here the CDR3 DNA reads TGTGCCAGCAGCTCCCCTATGGGGCGGAGCCAGCGGGTTCAGTACTTC. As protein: CASSSPMGRSQRVQYF.

The CDR3 nucleotides are TGTGCCAGCAGTCAAAGGGGCGCCAACTATGGCTACACCTTC. It yields the protein CASSQRGANYGYTF. The V and J genes are TRBV27 and TRBJ1-2; tentatively, D is TRBD1 (5 bases). V lost 5 bases and J lost 2, with 12 bases in between. The CDR3 is made up of 14 amino acids. Germline V lookup: CDR1 MNHEY, CDR2 SMNVEV (reference sequence).

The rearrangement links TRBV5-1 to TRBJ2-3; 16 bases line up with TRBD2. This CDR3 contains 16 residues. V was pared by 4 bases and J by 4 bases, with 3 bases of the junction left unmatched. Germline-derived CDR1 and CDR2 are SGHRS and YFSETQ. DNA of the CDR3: TGCGCCAGCAGCCCCGGGACTAGCGGGGGGGCAGATACGCAGTATTTT. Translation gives CASSPGTSGGADTQYF.

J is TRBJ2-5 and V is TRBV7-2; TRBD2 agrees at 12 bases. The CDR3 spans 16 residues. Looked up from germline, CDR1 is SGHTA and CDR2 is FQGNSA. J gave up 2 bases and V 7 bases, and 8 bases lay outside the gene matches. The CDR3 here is CASTSSSGGAQETQYF. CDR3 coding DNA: TGTGCCAGCACTTCTTCTAGCGGGGGGGCACAAGAGACCCAGTACTTC.

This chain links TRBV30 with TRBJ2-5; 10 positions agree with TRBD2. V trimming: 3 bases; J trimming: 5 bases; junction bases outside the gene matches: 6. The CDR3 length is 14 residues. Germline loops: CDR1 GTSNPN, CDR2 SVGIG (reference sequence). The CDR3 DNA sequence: TGTGCCTGGAGGTTAGCGGGAGGAGGTGAGACCCAGTACTTC. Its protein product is CAWRLAGGGETQYF.

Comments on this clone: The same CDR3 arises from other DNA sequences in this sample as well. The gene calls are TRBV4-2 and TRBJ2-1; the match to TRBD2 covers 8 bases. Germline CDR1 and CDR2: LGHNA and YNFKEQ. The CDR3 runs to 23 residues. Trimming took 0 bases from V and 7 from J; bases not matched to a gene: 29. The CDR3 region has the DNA TGTGCCAGCAGCCAAGATGTCGAGCGGGGGCCCCCTCTACCTCGCTCGAAATATAATGAGCAGTTCTTC. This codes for CASSQDVERGPPLPRSKYNEQFF.

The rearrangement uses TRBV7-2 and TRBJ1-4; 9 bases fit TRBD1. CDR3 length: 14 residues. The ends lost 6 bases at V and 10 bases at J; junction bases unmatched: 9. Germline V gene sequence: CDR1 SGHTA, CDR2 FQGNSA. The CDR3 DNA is TGTGCCAGCAGTAGAACAGGGGGCGTGGGAAAACTGTTTTTT. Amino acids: CASSRTGGVGKLFF.

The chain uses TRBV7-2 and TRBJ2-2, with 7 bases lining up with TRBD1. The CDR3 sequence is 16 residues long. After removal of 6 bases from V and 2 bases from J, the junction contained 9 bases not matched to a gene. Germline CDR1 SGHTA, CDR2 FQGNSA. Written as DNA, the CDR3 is TGTGCCAGCAGACATGCCGGGACAGCTAACACCGGGGAGCTGTTTTTT. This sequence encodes CASRHAGTANTGELFF.

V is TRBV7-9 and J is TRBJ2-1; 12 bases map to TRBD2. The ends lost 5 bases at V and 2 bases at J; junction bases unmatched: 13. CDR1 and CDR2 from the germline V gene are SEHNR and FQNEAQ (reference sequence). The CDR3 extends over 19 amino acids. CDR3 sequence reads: CASSPKASGRAIPYNEQFF. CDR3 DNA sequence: TGTGCCAGCAGCCCCAAGGCTAGCGGGAGGGCCATTCCCTACAATGAGCAGTTCTTC.

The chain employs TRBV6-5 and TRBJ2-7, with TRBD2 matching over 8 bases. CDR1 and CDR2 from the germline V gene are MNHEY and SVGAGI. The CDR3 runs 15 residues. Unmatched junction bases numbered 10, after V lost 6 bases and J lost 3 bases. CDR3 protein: CASSREGRRRYEQYF. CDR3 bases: TGTGCCAGCAGCCGGGAGGGTAGGCGGCGCTACGAGCAGTACTTC.

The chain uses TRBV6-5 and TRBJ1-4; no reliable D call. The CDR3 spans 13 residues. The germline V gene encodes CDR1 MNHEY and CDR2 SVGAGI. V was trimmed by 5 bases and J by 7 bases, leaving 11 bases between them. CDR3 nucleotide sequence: TGTGCCAGCAGTCCCTCGAGAGGTGAAAAACTGTTTTTT. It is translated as CASSPSRGEKLFF.

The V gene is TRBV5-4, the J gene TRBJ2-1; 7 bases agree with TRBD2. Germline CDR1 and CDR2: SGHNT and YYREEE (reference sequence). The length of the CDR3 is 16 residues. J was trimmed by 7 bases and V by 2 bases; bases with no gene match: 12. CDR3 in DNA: TGTGCCAGCAGCTTCGGAGCTGGGAGGGCCGCAAATGAGCAGTTCTTC. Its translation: CASSFGAGRAANEQFF. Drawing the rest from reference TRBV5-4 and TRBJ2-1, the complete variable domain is ETGVTQSPTHLIKTRGQQVTLRCSSQSGHNTVSWYQQALGQGPQFIFQYYREEENGRGNFPPRFSGLQFPNYSSELNVNALELDDSALYLCASSFGAGRAANEQFFGPGTRLTVL.

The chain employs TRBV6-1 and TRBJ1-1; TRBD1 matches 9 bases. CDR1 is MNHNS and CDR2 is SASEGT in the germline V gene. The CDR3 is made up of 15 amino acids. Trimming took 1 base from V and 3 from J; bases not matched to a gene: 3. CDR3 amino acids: CASSEGGQGYTEAFF. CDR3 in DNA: TGTGCCAGCAGTGAAGGGGGACAGGGTTACACTGAAGCTTTCTTT.

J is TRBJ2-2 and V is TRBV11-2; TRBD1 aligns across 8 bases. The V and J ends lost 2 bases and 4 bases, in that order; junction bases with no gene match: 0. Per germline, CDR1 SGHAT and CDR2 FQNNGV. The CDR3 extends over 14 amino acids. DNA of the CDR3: TGTGCCAGCAGCTTAACAGGGGGCACCGGGGAGCTGTTTTTT. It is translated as CASSLTGGTGELFF.

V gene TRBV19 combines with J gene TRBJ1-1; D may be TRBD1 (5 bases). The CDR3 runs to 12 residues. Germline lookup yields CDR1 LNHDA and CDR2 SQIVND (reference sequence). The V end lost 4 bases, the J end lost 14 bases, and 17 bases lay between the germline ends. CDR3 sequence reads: CASSTLDTGLFF. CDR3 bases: TGTGCCAGTAGTACCCTGGACACCGGGTTGTTCTTT.

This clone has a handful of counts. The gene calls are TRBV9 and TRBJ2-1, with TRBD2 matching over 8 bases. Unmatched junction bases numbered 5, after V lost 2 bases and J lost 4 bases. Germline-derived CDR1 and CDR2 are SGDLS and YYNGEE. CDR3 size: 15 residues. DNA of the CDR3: TGTGCCAGCAGCGTCGGGACTAGGGAATACAATGAGCAGTTCTTC. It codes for CASSVGTREYNEQFF.

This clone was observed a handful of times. In nucleotides, the CDR3 is TGTGCCATCGGCCTAGATACCCAGTACTTC. Translating gives CAIGLDTQYF. The chain couples TRBV10-3 to TRBJ2-5, with unresolved D. This CDR3 has 10 residues. The V gene's germline CDR1 is ENHRY and CDR2 SYGVKD. Trimming took off 8 bases at V and 8 bases at J, with 9 bases between the two ends.

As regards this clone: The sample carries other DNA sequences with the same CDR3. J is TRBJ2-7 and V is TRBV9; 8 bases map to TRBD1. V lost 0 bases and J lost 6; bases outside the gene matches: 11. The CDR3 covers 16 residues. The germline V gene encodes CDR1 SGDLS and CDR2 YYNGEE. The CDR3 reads CASSVASTGVRGEQYF. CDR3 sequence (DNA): TGTGCCAGCAGCGTAGCTTCGACAGGGGTTCGGGGCGAGCAGTACTTC.